This T cell receptor (beta chain) was documented in a study of shared clonotypes between healthy human individuals. General study results and limits: Across subsets, estimated richness was generally greater for naive than for memory populations. At large depth, rarefaction still showed sorted-subset sequencing to be incomplete.

The germline gives CDR1 MNHEY, CDR2 SMNVEV (reference sequence). The CDR3 has 15 residues. The trim removed 5 bases at V and 3 bases at J, leaving 8 bases unmatched. Worth noting for this clone: The antigen remains unidentified.

Assay execution took place at the deep level. Sequencing was performed with immunoSEQ multiplex PCR; in TCRdb, only in-frame clones are kept and a portion is missing. The table has around 2,000,000 clones, approximately 95% seen once. Naive CD8 isolation took CD45RO-negative cells positively selected for CCR7 and excluded terminally differentiated effector memory CD45RA+ cells. The sequence came from a man aged 18 to 29 in good health. Source material: naive CD8+ T cells sorted from blood. The chain joins TRBV27 to TRBJ2-7, with TRBD1 matching 9 bases. CDR3 coding DNA: TGTGCCAGCAGTCCTTGGGACAGGGTTGACTACGAGCAGTACTTC. It encodes CASSPWDRVDYEQYF.